A selection of T cell receptor beta chains follows, all from one sample in a study of T cells in Graves' hyperthyroidism and ophthalmopathy. One entry per CDR3 protein results from TCRdb running MiXCR on the multiplex PCR reads. In the table there are 490,000 or so distinct CDR3 sequences, about 22% of which are singletons. Sequencing was performed on blood. These receptors were collected from an older woman with Graves' ophthalmopathy. Both conserved end residues are part of each CDR3. Each record gives: CDR3 length, J gene, V gene, clone size, D gene, CDR3 protein, CDR3 DNA. The D gene is left open where the match is weak. Clone size appears in some rows only: once, few, many, or a class for an expanded clone.

13,TRBJ1-5,TRBV28,many,-,CASVGFRNQPQHF,TGTGCCAGCGTGGGGTTTCGCAATCAGCCCCAGCATTTT
17,TRBJ2-2,TRBV19,-,TRBD2,CASSIDLAGGPNGELFF,TGTGCCAGTAGTATAGATCTGGCGGGAGGGCCAAACGGGGAGCTGTTTTTT
16,TRBJ1-4,TRBV30,-,TRBD1,CAWSRSWDSINEKLFF,TGTGCCTGGAGTCGAAGCTGGGACAGTATTAATGAAAAACTGTTTTTT
16,TRBJ2-1,TRBV27,few,-,CASSRGAGGEANEQFF,TGTGCCAGCAGTCGGGGTGCGGGCGGGGAAGCAAATGAGCAGTTCTTC
14,TRBJ2-1,TRBV12-5,few,-,CASGLVIGSGEQFF,TGTGCTAGTGGTTTGGTAATAGGGAGCGGGGAGCAGTTCTTC
15,TRBJ2-3,TRBV9,-,-,CASSLNQGRTDTQYF,TGTGCCAGCAGCCTCAACCAGGGGCGCACAGATACGCAGTATTTT
14,TRBJ1-1,TRBV6-5,few,-,CASSYDIPGTEAFF,TGTGCCAGCAGTTACGACATCCCCGGCACTGAAGCTTTCTTT
13,TRBJ1-2,TRBV19,-,-,CASSMGRGDGYTF,TGTGCCAGTAGTATGGGGAGGGGCGATGGCTACACCTTC
16,TRBJ2-7,TRBV7-9,-,-,CASSSSVRDHSYEQYF,TGTGCCAGCAGCTCATCGGTTCGGGACCACTCCTACGAGCAGTACTTC
12,TRBJ1-1,TRBV2,many,-,CASIWTNTEAFF,TGTGCCAGCATTTGGACGAACACTGAAGCTTTCTTT
15,TRBJ2-1,TRBV29-1,many,TRBD1,CSVIGTGVIQYEQFF,TGCAGCGTTATAGGGACAGGGGTAATTCAGTATGAGCAGTTCTTC
14,TRBJ2-1,TRBV6-5,-,-,CASSYSDGYNEQFF,TGTGCCAGCAGTTACTCGGACGGCTACAATGAGCAGTTCTTC
15,TRBJ2-3,TRBV6-5,-,-,CASSYTSGKADAQYF,TGTGCCAGCAGTTACACGTCAGGGAAGGCAGATGCGCAGTATTTT
14,TRBJ1-4,TRBV12-3/TRBV12-4,few,-,CASSFLNVNEKLFF,TGTGCCAGCAGTTTCTTGAACGTCAATGAAAAACTGTTTTTT
18,TRBJ1-1,TRBV12-3/TRBV12-4,-,-,CASSNAFGQILENTEAFF,TGTGCCAGCAGTAACGCATTCGGACAGATTCTCGAGAACACTGAAGCTTTCTTT
13,TRBJ2-1,TRBV30,-,TRBD2,CAWSVAGGNEQFF,TGTGCCTGGAGTGTAGCGGGGGGGAATGAGCAGTTCTTC
16,TRBJ1-6,TRBV6-6,-,TRBD1,CASSYKGQGADSPLHF,TGTGCCAGCAGTTACAAGGGACAGGGGGCTGATTCACCCCTCCACTTT
15,TRBJ1-3,TRBV27,few,-,CASIVQVVSGNTIYF,TGTGCCAGCATTGTACAGGTCGTCTCTGGAAACACCATATATTTT
17,TRBJ2-3,TRBV11-2,few,TRBD2,CASSPTRGGRARDTQYF,TGTGCCAGCAGCCCGACCCGGGGAGGGAGGGCCAGAGATACGCAGTATTTT
15,TRBJ2-2,TRBV11-2,many,TRBD2,CASSPLGGGTGELFF,TGTGCCAGCAGCCCTCTGGGGGGAGGGACCGGGGAGCTGTTTTTT
17,TRBJ2-1,TRBV12-3/TRBV12-4,many,TRBD1,CASSLVAGGGSYNEQFF,TGTGCCAGCAGTTTAGTGGCAGGGGGCGGGTCGTACAATGAGCAGTTCTTC
14,TRBJ2-1,TRBV24-1,few,-,CATSEHGPNNEQFF,TGTGCCACCAGTGAACACGGACCGAACAATGAGCAGTTCTTC
15,TRBJ2-1,TRBV4-1,-,TRBD2,CASNRGLAGVGEQFF,TGCGCCAGCAACCGGGGACTAGCGGGAGTGGGTGAGCAGTTCTTC
14,TRBJ2-3,TRBV11-2,many,-,CASSLSPGTDTQYF,TGTGCCAGCAGCTTATCCCCGGGCACAGATACGCAGTATTTT
18,TRBJ2-5,TRBV6-2/TRBV6-3,many,TRBD2,CASNGLAGAAGAGETQYF,TGTGCCAGCAACGGACTAGCGGGAGCGGCGGGAGCGGGCGAGACCCAGTACTTC
15,TRBJ1-1,TRBV2,many,TRBD1,CASSGQPRGGTEAFF,TGTGCCAGCAGCGGACAACCCAGGGGGGGTACTGAAGCTTTCTTT
11,TRBJ2-1,TRBV27,many,-,CASTFFNEQFF,TGTGCCAGCACTTTTTTCAATGAGCAGTTCTTC
11,TRBJ1-2,TRBV28,many,-,CASIGTDGYTF,TGTGCCAGCATCGGGACTGATGGCTACACCTTC
12,TRBJ2-3,TRBV29-1,-,TRBD2,CSAGGNTDTQYF,TGCAGCGCGGGGGGAAACACAGATACGCAGTATTTT
16,TRBJ1-5,TRBV5-1,few,TRBD1,CASSPGQDMGNQPQHF,TGCGCCAGCAGCCCGGGACAGGACATGGGCAATCAGCCCCAGCATTTT
17,TRBJ2-1,TRBV7-8,-,-,CASSLEVRRQTYNEQFF,TGTGCCAGCAGCTTAGAGGTGCGTCGACAGACTTACAATGAGCAGTTCTTC
12,TRBJ2-1,TRBV30,-,TRBD2,CAYIGGRWEQFF,TGTGCCTACATAGGCGGGAGATGGGAGCAGTTCTTC
15,TRBJ2-1,TRBV10-3,once,-,CAISWDRGTYNEQFF,TGTGCCATCAGTTGGGATAGAGGAACCTACAATGAGCAGTTCTTC
16,TRBJ2-3,TRBV6-1,few,TRBD2,CASRSSGRLSTDTQYF,TGTGCCAGCAGAAGTAGCGGGAGGCTTAGCACAGATACGCAGTATTTT
18,TRBJ2-3,TRBV19,few,TRBD2,CASSDTSGRSKFTDTQYF,TGTGCCAGTAGCGATACTAGCGGGAGGTCAAAATTCACAGATACGCAGTATTTT
14,TRBJ2-7,TRBV6-1,few,-,CASMLGMGTSEQYF,TGTGCCAGCATGCTCGGAATGGGTACCAGCGAGCAGTACTTC
14,TRBJ1-2,TRBV20-1,-,-,CSARDAAGEGGYTF,TGCAGTGCTAGAGATGCTGCAGGGGAGGGTGGCTACACCTTC
15,TRBJ2-1,TRBV28,many,TRBD1,CASIGGQGVRNEQFF,TGTGCCAGCATAGGTGGACAGGGGGTAAGAAATGAGCAGTTCTTC
13,TRBJ1-2,TRBV28,few,-,CASRPAGYYGYTF,TGTGCCAGCCGCCCGGCGGGATACTATGGCTACACCTTC
12,TRBJ1-1,TRBV20-1,many,-,CSASRSGVRPFF,TGCAGTGCTAGTAGATCAGGGGTACGGCCTTTCTTT
14,TRBJ2-5,TRBV24-1,-,-,CATQRGAGGETQYF,TGTGCCACCCAGAGGGGTGCGGGTGGAGAGACCCAGTACTTC